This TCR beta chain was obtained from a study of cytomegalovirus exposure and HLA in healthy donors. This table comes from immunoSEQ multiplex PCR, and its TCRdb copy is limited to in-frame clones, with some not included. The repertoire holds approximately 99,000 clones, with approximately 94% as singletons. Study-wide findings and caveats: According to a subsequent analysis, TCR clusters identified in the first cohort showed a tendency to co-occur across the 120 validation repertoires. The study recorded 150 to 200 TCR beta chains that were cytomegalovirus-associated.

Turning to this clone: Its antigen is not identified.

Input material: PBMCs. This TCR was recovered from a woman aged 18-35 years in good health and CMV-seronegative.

CDR3 sequence (DNA): TGTGCCAGCAGCTCTCTTGTAGGACTAACCCGTTCTAGCACAGATACGCAGTATTTT. Its protein is CASSSLVGLTRSSTDTQYF. The chain uses TRBV5-4 and TRBJ2-3, with D perhaps TRBD2 (6 bases). Trimming removed 3 bases at V and 0 bases at J, with 23 bases between. Germline assignment: CDR1 SGHNT and CDR2 YYREEE (reference sequence). The length of the CDR3 is 19 residues.